One and the same sample provided the 12 T cell receptor beta chains below, sequenced in a study of CD8 T cells in Susac syndrome. Random hexamers primed reverse transcription of about 0.45 to 1 ug RNA. TCRdb called the immunoSEQ multiplex PCR reads again in MiXCR, with one record for every CDR3 protein. This table holds 150,000 to 200,000 distinct CDR3 sequences, around 93% found once. Material for sequencing was CD4+ T cells from PBMCs. The receptors were sampled from a human donor in good health.

This chain uses TRBV7-8 with TRBJ1-1; no reliable D call. V lost 0 bases and J lost 3, with 14 bases in between. The CDR3 loop spans 16 amino acids. Germline V CDR1 and CDR2: SGHVS, FQNEAQ. The CDR3 region is CASSLAPMGYDTEAFF. The DNA for the CDR3 is TGTGCCAGCAGCTTAGCACCAATGGGGTATGACACTGAAGCTTTCTTT.

This rearrangement joins TRBV5-1 to TRBJ2-2; D unclear. CDR1 is SGHRS, CDR2 YFSETQ, per germline. Trimming pared 3 bases from V and 4 bases from J, leaving 10 bases between. There are 14 residues in the CDR3. This chain's CDR3 is CASSSTGSTGELFF. The DNA of the CDR3 is TGCGCCAGCAGCTCAACCGGATCCACCGGGGAGCTGTTTTTT.

The genes are TRBV29-1 and TRBJ1-2; a possible D gene is TRBD1 (6 bases). Per the germline V gene, CDR1 is SQVTM and CDR2 is ANQGSEA. This CDR3 spans 13 amino acids. V shed 5 bases and J shed 3 bases, with 13 bases lying between them. The CDR3 DNA sequence: TGCAGCGTTCACCCAGGGGACTACTATGGCTACACCTTC. Protein product: CSVHPGDYYGYTF.

This clonotype was observed a few times. The gene calls are TRBV7-2 and TRBJ1-3; 7 positions agree with TRBD1. Germline CDR1 reads SGHTA; CDR2 reads FQGNSA. V shed 8 bases and J 0 bases; nucleotides not matched to a gene: 1. The CDR3 is 13 amino acids. The chain's CDR3 is CASRTGSGNTIYF. The DNA of the CDR3 is TGTGCCAGCCGGACAGGCTCTGGAAACACCATATATTTT. The whole variable domain, remainder taken from reference TRBV7-2 and TRBJ1-3, is GAGVSQSPSNKVTEKGKDVELRCDPISGHTALYWYRQSLGQGLEFLIYFQGNSAPDKSGLPSDRFSAERTGGSVSTLTIQRTQQEDSAVYLCASRTGSGNTIYFGEGSWLTVV.

This clonotype appeared once. The chain recombines TRBV7-2 with TRBJ1-5; D ambiguous. The V gene lost 5 bases and the J gene lost 1 base, with 6 bases spanning the gap. This CDR3 spans 13 amino acids. Looked up from germline, CDR1 is SGHTA and CDR2 is FQGNSA. The CDR3 reads CASSPRSNQPQHF. In nucleotides, the CDR3 is TGTGCCAGCAGCCCGAGAAGCAATCAGCCCCAGCATTTT. Based on the CDR3 plus reference TRBV7-2 and TRBJ1-5, the full variable domain is GAGVSQSPSNKVTEKGKDVELRCDPISGHTALYWYRQSLGQGLEFLIYFQGNSAPDKSGLPSDRFSAERTGGSVSTLTIQRTQQEDSAVYLCASSPRSNQPQHFGDGTRLSIL.

The rearrangement uses TRBV5-1 and TRBJ2-7; 8 bases fit TRBD2. The CDR3 is made up of 14 amino acids. The germline CDR1 and CDR2 sequences are SGHRS and YFSETQ. The V and J ends lost 3 bases and 4 bases, in that order; junction bases with no gene match: 6. Written as DNA, the CDR3 is TGCGCCAGCAGCTCAAATAGCGGGGTGTACGAGCAGTACTTC. This translates into CASSSNSGVYEQYF.

J is TRBJ2-5 and V is TRBV7-2; the D is unclear. The length of the CDR3 is 11 residues. V was cut by 2 bases and J by 4 bases, with 2 bases left in between. CDR1 is SGHTA, CDR2 FQGNSA, per germline. CDR3 amino acids: CASSLIETQYF. The DNA of the CDR3 is TGTGCCAGCAGCTTAATAGAGACCCAGTACTTC.

The chain combines TRBV7-3 with TRBJ2-2; weak D call: TRBD2 (5 bases). V shed 5 bases and J shed 3 bases, with 10 bases lying between them. CDR3 length: 14 residues. Germline V gene sequence: CDR1 SGHTA, CDR2 FQGTGA. This chain's CDR3 is CASSLGVDTGELFF. In nucleotides, the CDR3 is TGTGCCAGCAGCCTCGGGGTGGACACCGGGGAGCTGTTTTTT.

The rearrangement links TRBV7-2 to TRBJ2-3, with D possibly matching TRBD1 (5 bases). V lost 7 bases to trimming and J lost 4 bases, with 15 bases between them. Germline CDR1 and CDR2: SGHTA and FQGNSA. The length of the CDR3 is 14 residues. For the CDR3, the DNA is TGTGCCAGCATCCCCTCCAGGGCGGCAGATACGCAGTATTTT. It is translated as CASIPSRAADTQYF.

The V gene is TRBV12-3 or TRBV12-4, the J gene TRBJ1-1, with a possible D match to TRBD1 (6 bases). This CDR3 spans 14 amino acids. Trimming pared 0 bases from V and 4 bases from J, leaving 9 bases between. The CDR3 protein is CASSLAGGPTEAFF. The CDR3, as DNA: TGTGCCAGCAGTTTAGCGGGGGGGCCCACTGAAGCTTTCTTT.

The gene calls are TRBV6-1 and TRBJ1-2, with TRBD1 matching 7 bases. This CDR3 region has 13 residues. With 6 bases clipped from V and 8 bases from J, the junction kept 9 bases outside the gene matches. Germline-derived CDR1 and CDR2 are MNHNS and SASEGT. The CDR3 DNA reads as TGTGCCAGCAGGATAGGGGGCGAGTACGGCTACACCTTC. Encoded protein: CASRIGGEYGYTF.

The rearrangement joins TRBV29-1 to TRBJ1-1, with a tentative D call TRBD1 (5 bases). V was clipped by 4 bases and J by 0 bases, with 9 bases between them. Germline V gene lookup returns CDR1 SQVTM and CDR2 ANQGSEA. CDR3 length: 13 amino acids. The CDR3 DNA reads as TGCAGCGTTGCAACAGGTTTGAACACTGAAGCTTTCTTT. It encodes CSVATGLNTEAFF.